These T cell receptor beta chains were read from a single sample in a study of blood T cell repertoires in COVID-19. Repertoires were generated with immunoSEQ multiplex PCR, while TCRdb's copy carries only in-frame clones and drops some. This table has more than 200,000 clones, roughly 89% appearing once. The sample comprised PBMCs or T cells enriched from blood (not recorded which). The source of these receptors is a woman between 25 and 40 years old who had recovered from COVID-19. CDR3s include the opening cysteine and the closing phenylalanine or tryptophan. Each record gives: CDR3 length, V gene, J gene, D gene, clone size, CDR3 protein, CDR3 DNA. The D gene is left open where the match is weak. Size is omitted from some rows. Given values are once, few, many or a class for expanded clones.

CDR3 length: 13; V gene: TRBV5-3; J gene: TRBJ1-6; D gene: TRBD1; clone size: .; CDR3 protein: CARSGTGDSPLHF; CDR3 DNA: TGTGCCAGAAGCGGAACAGGGGATTCACCCCTCCACTTT
CDR3 length: 18; V gene: TRBV10-3; J gene: TRBJ1-1; D gene: TRBD1; clone size: .; CDR3 protein: CAISAPGQGPILNTEAFF; CDR3 DNA: TGTGCCATCAGTGCCCCGGGACAGGGCCCCATCCTGAACACTGAAGCTTTCTTT
CDR3 length: 15; V gene: TRBV7-9; J gene: TRBJ2-3; D gene: .; clone size: .; CDR3 protein: CASSHDGIGTDTQYF; CDR3 DNA: TGTGCCAGCAGCCACGACGGGATAGGCACAGATACGCAGTATTTT
CDR3 length: 12; V gene: TRBV29-1; J gene: TRBJ2-1; D gene: .; clone size: few; CDR3 protein: CSVEEGPREQFF; CDR3 DNA: TGCAGCGTTGAAGAGGGGCCAAGGGAGCAGTTCTTC
CDR3 length: 17; V gene: TRBV29-1; J gene: TRBJ1-1; D gene: TRBD1; clone size: .; CDR3 protein: CSVPGQGSSTMNTEAFF; CDR3 DNA: TGCAGCGTCCCGGGACAGGGATCCTCGACTATGAACACTGAAGCTTTCTTT
CDR3 length: 12; V gene: TRBV18; J gene: TRBJ1-1; D gene: .; clone size: .; CDR3 protein: CASSPRVTEAFF; CDR3 DNA: TGTGCCAGCTCCCCGAGGGTTACTGAAGCTTTCTTT
CDR3 length: 15; V gene: TRBV24-1; J gene: TRBJ1-1; D gene: .; clone size: .; CDR3 protein: CATSWRGLGNTEAFF; CDR3 DNA: TGTGCCACCAGTTGGAGGGGTCTGGGGAACACTGAAGCTTTCTTT
CDR3 length: 16; V gene: TRBV5-1; J gene: TRBJ2-5; D gene: TRBD2; clone size: .; CDR3 protein: CASSLVLAGMQETQYF; CDR3 DNA: TGCGCCAGCAGCTTGGTTCTAGCGGGGATGCAAGAGACCCAGTACTTC
CDR3 length: 18; V gene: TRBV6-2/TRBV6-3; J gene: TRBJ2-6; D gene: TRBD1; clone size: .; CDR3 protein: CASSRGQDSSSGANVLTF; CDR3 DNA: TGTGCCAGCAGCCGAGGACAGGATTCCTCTTCTGGGGCCAACGTCCTGACTTTC
CDR3 length: 14; V gene: TRBV5-4; J gene: TRBJ1-6; D gene: TRBD1; clone size: .; CDR3 protein: CASSFDRENSPLHF; CDR3 DNA: TGTGCCAGCAGCTTCGACAGGGAAAATTCACCCCTCCACTTT
CDR3 length: 11; V gene: TRBV28; J gene: TRBJ1-2; D gene: .; clone size: .; CDR3 protein: CASSLGAGYTF; CDR3 DNA: TGTGCCAGCAGCCTGGGGGCTGGCTACACCTTC
CDR3 length: 18; V gene: TRBV7-6; J gene: TRBJ2-6; D gene: TRBD1; clone size: .; CDR3 protein: CASSLARWTGVGANVLTF; CDR3 DNA: TGTGCCAGCAGCTTAGCTCGTTGGACAGGGGTTGGGGCCAACGTCCTGACTTTC
CDR3 length: 13; V gene: TRBV7-8; J gene: TRBJ1-4; D gene: .; clone size: .; CDR3 protein: CASSFDGNEKLFF; CDR3 DNA: TGTGCCAGCAGCTTTGACGGGAATGAAAAACTGTTTTTT
CDR3 length: 16; V gene: TRBV19; J gene: TRBJ1-5; D gene: .; clone size: .; CDR3 protein: CAGGSPWRTGNQPQHF; CDR3 DNA: TGTGCCGGAGGTTCCCCTTGGCGAACGGGGAATCAGCCCCAGCATTTT
CDR3 length: 15; V gene: TRBV7-2; J gene: TRBJ2-1; D gene: TRBD1; clone size: .; CDR3 protein: CASSLRGTGVNEQFF; CDR3 DNA: TGTGCCAGCAGCCTCCGTGGGACAGGTGTCAATGAGCAGTTCTTC
CDR3 length: 16; V gene: TRBV7-2; J gene: TRBJ1-6; D gene: TRBD1; clone size: .; CDR3 protein: CASSLEGDRRNSPLHF; CDR3 DNA: TGTGCCAGCAGCTTAGAAGGGGACAGAAGAAATTCACCCCTCCACTTT
CDR3 length: 17; V gene: TRBV25-1; J gene: TRBJ1-3; D gene: TRBD1; clone size: .; CDR3 protein: CASSDPRQGNSGNTIYF; CDR3 DNA: TGTGCCAGCAGTGATCCCCGACAGGGGAACTCTGGAAACACCATATATTTT
CDR3 length: 14; V gene: TRBV11-1; J gene: TRBJ1-2; D gene: .; clone size: few; CDR3 protein: CASSPRFKYDGYTF; CDR3 DNA: TGTGCCAGCAGCCCTCGGTTTAAATATGATGGCTACACCTTC
CDR3 length: 13; V gene: TRBV10-3; J gene: TRBJ1-1; D gene: .; clone size: .; CDR3 protein: CAISVKGATEAFF; CDR3 DNA: TGTGCCATCAGTGTGAAGGGAGCAACTGAAGCTTTCTTT
CDR3 length: 15; V gene: TRBV27; J gene: TRBJ2-1; D gene: TRBD1; clone size: .; CDR3 protein: CASRSIGGGYNEQFF; CDR3 DNA: TGTGCCAGCAGGTCCATAGGGGGCGGTTACAATGAGCAGTTCTTC
CDR3 length: 14; V gene: TRBV11-2; J gene: TRBJ1-1; D gene: .; clone size: .; CDR3 protein: CASSLGGPATEAFF; CDR3 DNA: TGTGCCAGCAGCTTAGGGGGCCCGGCCACTGAAGCTTTCTTT
CDR3 length: 17; V gene: TRBV5-4; J gene: TRBJ2-7; D gene: TRBD2; clone size: .; CDR3 protein: CASSQGLAGHISYEQYF; CDR3 DNA: TGTGCCAGCAGCCAGGGACTAGCGGGACATATCTCCTACGAGCAGTACTTC
CDR3 length: 15; V gene: TRBV7-2; J gene: TRBJ1-3; D gene: .; clone size: .; CDR3 protein: CASSLATGSGNTIYF; CDR3 DNA: TGTGCCAGCAGCTTAGCAACAGGCTCTGGAAACACCATATATTTT
CDR3 length: 14; V gene: TRBV4-2; J gene: TRBJ1-1; D gene: .; clone size: .; CDR3 protein: CASSQERGNTEAFF; CDR3 DNA: TGTGCCAGCAGCCAAGAACGAGGAAACACTGAAGCTTTCTTT
CDR3 length: 15; V gene: TRBV3-1/TRBV3-2; J gene: TRBJ2-1; D gene: .; clone size: .; CDR3 protein: CASSQWGSGVPEQFF; CDR3 DNA: TGTGCCAGCAGCCAATGGGGTTCGGGAGTCCCTGAGCAGTTCTTC
CDR3 length: 15; V gene: TRBV27; J gene: TRBJ1-2; D gene: .; clone size: .; CDR3 protein: CASSLSIAGGNGYTF; CDR3 DNA: TGTGCCAGCAGTTTAAGTATCGCGGGGGGTAATGGCTACACCTTC
CDR3 length: 14; V gene: TRBV4-2; J gene: TRBJ1-2; D gene: TRBD1; clone size: .; CDR3 protein: CASSYTGGSYGYTF; CDR3 DNA: TGTGCCAGCAGCTACACAGGGGGTAGCTATGGCTACACCTTC
CDR3 length: 15; V gene: TRBV7-9; J gene: TRBJ1-2; D gene: .; clone size: .; CDR3 protein: CASSESGGRVDGYTF; CDR3 DNA: TGTGCCAGCAGCGAAAGCGGGGGGCGCGTTGATGGCTACACCTTC
CDR3 length: 16; V gene: TRBV7-9; J gene: TRBJ2-1; D gene: TRBD1; clone size: .; CDR3 protein: CASSSPGTGEENEQFF; CDR3 DNA: TGTGCCAGCAGCTCCCCCGGGACAGGGGAAGAGAATGAGCAGTTCTTC
CDR3 length: 13; V gene: TRBV15; J gene: TRBJ2-1; D gene: .; clone size: once; CDR3 protein: CATSGTGEGEQFF; CDR3 DNA: TGTGCCACCAGCGGAACGGGAGAGGGGGAGCAGTTCTTC
CDR3 length: 15; V gene: TRBV7-2; J gene: TRBJ1-1; D gene: .; clone size: .; CDR3 protein: CASSPRADKNTEAFF; CDR3 DNA: TGTGCCAGCAGCCCGAGGGCTGACAAGAACACTGAAGCTTTCTTT
CDR3 length: 13; V gene: TRBV15; J gene: TRBJ2-1; D gene: TRBD1; clone size: .; CDR3 protein: CATQDRGQLEQFF; CDR3 DNA: TGTGCCACCCAGGACAGGGGTCAGCTTGAGCAGTTCTTC
CDR3 length: 14; V gene: TRBV5-6; J gene: TRBJ1-1; D gene: TRBD1; clone size: .; CDR3 protein: CASSRRTGNTEAFF; CDR3 DNA: TGTGCCAGCAGCCGTAGGACAGGGAACACTGAAGCTTTCTTT
CDR3 length: 17; V gene: TRBV7-8; J gene: TRBJ1-3; D gene: TRBD1; clone size: once; CDR3 protein: CASSFNPYRGSGNTIYF; CDR3 DNA: TGTGCCAGCAGCTTCAACCCCTACAGGGGATCTGGAAACACCATATATTTT
CDR3 length: 20; V gene: TRBV7-3; J gene: TRBJ2-6; D gene: .; clone size: .; CDR3 protein: CASSLWTGRTSSSGANVLTF; CDR3 DNA: TGTGCCAGCAGCTTATGGACGGGGAGGACATCCAGCTCTGGGGCCAACGTCCTGACTTTC
CDR3 length: 15; V gene: TRBV3-1/TRBV3-2; J gene: TRBJ1-2; D gene: .; clone size: .; CDR3 protein: CASSQEGRGAIGYTF; CDR3 DNA: TGTGCCAGCAGCCAGGAAGGGCGGGGGGCCATCGGCTACACCTTC
CDR3 length: 15; V gene: TRBV5-1; J gene: TRBJ1-2; D gene: .; clone size: .; CDR3 protein: CASSLEQDRFYGYTF; CDR3 DNA: TGCGCCAGCAGCTTGGAACAAGACAGGTTCTATGGCTACACCTTC
CDR3 length: 14; V gene: TRBV9; J gene: TRBJ1-2; D gene: .; clone size: once; CDR3 protein: CASSDVAQGYGYTF; CDR3 DNA: TGTGCCAGCAGCGACGTAGCACAGGGTTATGGCTACACCTTC
CDR3 length: 17; V gene: TRBV28; J gene: TRBJ1-3; D gene: TRBD1; clone size: .; CDR3 protein: CASSSLPTGAAGNTIYF; CDR3 DNA: TGTGCCAGCAGTTCCCTTCCGACAGGGGCGGCAGGAAACACCATATATTTT
CDR3 length: 14; V gene: TRBV18; J gene: TRBJ1-5; D gene: .; clone size: .; CDR3 protein: CASSPSGAYQPQHF; CDR3 DNA: TGTGCCAGCTCACCATCAGGGGCGTATCAGCCCCAGCATTTT
CDR3 length: 15; V gene: TRBV5-1; J gene: TRBJ2-3; D gene: .; clone size: .; CDR3 protein: CASLPGGVSTDTQYF; CDR3 DNA: TGCGCCAGCTTGCCGGGTGGCGTGAGCACAGATACGCAGTATTTT
CDR3 length: 14; V gene: TRBV5-1; J gene: TRBJ2-2; D gene: TRBD2; clone size: .; CDR3 protein: CASSGLAGAGELFF; CDR3 DNA: TGCGCCAGCAGCGGTCTAGCGGGAGCCGGGGAGCTGTTTTTT
CDR3 length: 16; V gene: TRBV7-8; J gene: TRBJ2-7; D gene: TRBD2; clone size: .; CDR3 protein: CASSAFGRGDSYEQYF; CDR3 DNA: TGTGCCAGCAGCGCCTTCGGGCGGGGGGACTCCTACGAGCAGTACTTC
CDR3 length: 13; V gene: TRBV28; J gene: TRBJ1-1; D gene: .; clone size: .; CDR3 protein: CASSLGQTGQAFF; CDR3 DNA: TGTGCCAGCAGTCTCGGACAGACCGGTCAAGCTTTCTTT
CDR3 length: 15; V gene: TRBV28; J gene: TRBJ2-7; D gene: TRBD1; clone size: .; CDR3 protein: CASSQQGSRSYEQYF; CDR3 DNA: TGTGCCAGCAGCCAACAGGGGTCACGGTCCTACGAGCAGTACTTC
CDR3 length: 15; V gene: TRBV7-9; J gene: TRBJ2-4; D gene: .; clone size: few; CDR3 protein: CASSLKFIEGNIQYF; CDR3 DNA: TGTGCCAGCAGCTTAAAGTTTATTGAGGGAAACATTCAGTACTTC
CDR3 length: 15; V gene: TRBV6-2/TRBV6-3; J gene: TRBJ1-5; D gene: TRBD1; clone size: once; CDR3 protein: CASSRQGTSNQPQHF; CDR3 DNA: TGTGCCAGCAGTCGACAGGGGACAAGCAATCAGCCCCAGCATTTT
CDR3 length: 17; V gene: TRBV24-1; J gene: TRBJ1-5; D gene: TRBD1; clone size: .; CDR3 protein: CATRKSDRDSRNQPQHF; CDR3 DNA: TGTGCCACCAGGAAATCGGACAGGGACAGCAGGAATCAGCCCCAGCATTTT
CDR3 length: 18; V gene: TRBV5-6; J gene: TRBJ1-6; D gene: .; clone size: .; CDR3 protein: CASSLRGIQSSYNSPLHF; CDR3 DNA: TGTGCCAGCAGCTTGCGCGGTATCCAAAGCTCCTATAATTCACCCCTCCACTTT
CDR3 length: 13; V gene: TRBV21-1; J gene: TRBJ1-2; D gene: .; clone size: .; CDR3 protein: CASSKGPRDGYTF; CDR3 DNA: TGTGCCAGCAGCAAAGGCCCGCGGGATGGCTACACCTTC
CDR3 length: 15; V gene: TRBV28; J gene: TRBJ2-7; D gene: TRBD1; clone size: .; CDR3 protein: CASSPYPGQLYEQYF; CDR3 DNA: TGTGCCAGCAGTCCGTATCCGGGACAGCTCTACGAGCAGTACTTC
CDR3 length: 12; V gene: TRBV19; J gene: TRBJ1-4; D gene: .; clone size: .; CDR3 protein: CASRGLGEKLFF; CDR3 DNA: TGTGCCAGTAGAGGACTGGGTGAAAAACTGTTTTTT